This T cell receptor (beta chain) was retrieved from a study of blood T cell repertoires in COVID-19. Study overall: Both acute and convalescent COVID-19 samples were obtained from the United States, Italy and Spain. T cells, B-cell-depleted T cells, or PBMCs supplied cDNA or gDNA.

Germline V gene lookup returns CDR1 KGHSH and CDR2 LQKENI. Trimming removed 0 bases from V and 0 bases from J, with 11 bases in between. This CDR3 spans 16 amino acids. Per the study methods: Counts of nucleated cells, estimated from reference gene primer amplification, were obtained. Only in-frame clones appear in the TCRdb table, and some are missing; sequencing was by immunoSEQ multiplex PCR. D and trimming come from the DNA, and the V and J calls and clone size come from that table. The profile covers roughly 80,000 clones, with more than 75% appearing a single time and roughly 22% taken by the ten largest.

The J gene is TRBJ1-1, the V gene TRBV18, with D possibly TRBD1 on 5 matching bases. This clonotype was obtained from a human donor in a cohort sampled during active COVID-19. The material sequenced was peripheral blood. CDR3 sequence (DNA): TGTGCCAGCTCACCACCTTCGCGGGGCGTGAACACTGAAGCTTTCTTT. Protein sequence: CASSPPSRGVNTEAFF.